A single sample gave rise to the 3 T cell receptor beta chains below, sequenced in a study of identifying expanded T cells in peripheral blood (dated by TCRdb to between 2018 and 2021). Libraries came from the immunoSEQ multiplex PCR assay. As stored in TCRdb, this immuneACCESS dataset retains in-frame rearrangements with V and J assigned. A fraction of the clones does not appear; measured against another copy, unresolved V genes explain less than half of the discrepancy, and the remainder lacks a known reason. The sample records over 100,000 clones, about nine tenths of which are singletons. The ten largest clones capture more than 6.5% of the sample. The source material was blood. The receptors derive from a person aged 18 to 75 in good health.

The J gene is TRBJ2-5, the V gene TRBV5-1; D is perhaps TRBD2 (5 bases). CDR1 is SGHRS and CDR2 is YFSETQ in the germline V gene. This CDR3 contains 11 residues. Trimming pared 6 bases from V and 2 bases from J, leaving 5 bases between. The CDR3 DNA sequence: TGCGCCAGCACGGGGCAAGAGACCCAGTACTTC. Translation gives CASTGQETQYF.

Here the CDR3 DNA reads TGCAGCGTTGACGGAGTGGGCTACGAGCAGTACTTC. Protein: CSVDGVGYEQYF. This chain joins TRBV29-1 and TRBJ2-7; D not resolved. This CDR3 spans 12 amino acids. Trimming removed 3 bases from V and 3 bases from J, with 9 bases in between. In germline, CDR1 is SQVTM, CDR2 ANQGSEA.

This clone occurred once. The J gene is TRBJ1-6, the V gene TRBV10-3; tentative D call: TRBD1 (5 bases). The V gene lost 4 bases and the J gene lost 6 bases, with 13 bases spanning the gap. The CDR3 sequence is 15 residues long. CDR1 is ENHRY and CDR2 is SYGVKD in the germline V gene. This CDR3 is CAISAGTVRNSPLHF. CDR3 coding DNA: TGTGCCATCAGTGCCGGGACGGTTCGTAATTCACCCCTCCACTTT.